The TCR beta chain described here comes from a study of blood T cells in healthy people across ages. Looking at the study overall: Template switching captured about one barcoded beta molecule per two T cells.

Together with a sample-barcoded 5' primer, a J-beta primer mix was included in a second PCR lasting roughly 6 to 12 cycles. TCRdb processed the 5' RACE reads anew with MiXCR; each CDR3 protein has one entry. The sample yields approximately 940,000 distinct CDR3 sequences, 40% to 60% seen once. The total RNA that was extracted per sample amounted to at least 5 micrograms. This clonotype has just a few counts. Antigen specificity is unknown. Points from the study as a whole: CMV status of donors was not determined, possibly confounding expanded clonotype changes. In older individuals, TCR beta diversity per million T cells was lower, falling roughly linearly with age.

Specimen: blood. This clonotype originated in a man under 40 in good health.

The CDR3 DNA is TGTGCCAGCAGCTTAGGTACCTTTGGAGGAGATACGCAGTATTTT. It codes for CASSLGTFGGDTQYF. The chain combines TRBV7-2 with TRBJ2-3; a weak D match, TRBD2 (5 bases). Trimming cost V 1 base and J 5 bases, with 13 bases left between them. CDR1 is SGHTA and CDR2 is FQGNSA in the germline V gene. This CDR3 is built from 15 residues. Supplemented by reference TRBV7-2 and TRBJ2-3, the full variable domain reads GAGVSQSPSNKVTEKGKDVELRCDPISGHTALYWYRQSLGQGLEFLIYFQGNSAPDKSGLPSDRFSAERTGGSVSTLTIQRTQQEDSAVYLCASSLGTFGGDTQYFGPGTRLTVL.